This T cell receptor beta chain was recovered during a study of shared clonotypes between healthy human individuals (dated by TCRdb to the early 2020s). In terms of the full investigation: The cohort comprised a couple of women and three men aged 18 to 49 years. Different laboratories and diverse techniques were used to prepare libraries and sequence TCR repertoires, to increase sequencing depth and limit assay-specific biases. For each donor, CD4 naive and CD4 memory were each given three plates, CD8 naive was given two plates, and CD8 memory was given one plate. To estimate repertoire size and how much clonotypes are shared between individuals, the study performed deep sequencing of blood TCR repertoires from five healthy adults. Leukapheresis yielded between about 0.85 and 10 billion PBMCs per donor.

The donors were healthy, HIV-negative adults who had no recently reported acute infections or vaccinations. Only Caucasian adults living in Nashville, Tennessee, USA were represented among the donors. CD4+ T cells were enriched by magnetic negative selection; naive cells were then positively selected on CD45RA, and the negative fraction formed the memory subset. Blood was obtained by leukapheresis, after which PBMCs were separated by Ficoll-Histopaque density gradient centrifugation and cryopreserved in liquid nitrogen vapor phase. Purity and quantity of every magnetically sorted T cell population were checked by analytical flow cytometry. Genomic DNA was isolated from each sorted fraction and quantified by UV absorbance on a Nanodrop 2000c. Results the study describes overall, beyond this receptor: Across several donors, around 5.4% of naive CD4, roughly 3.3% of naive CD8, 2.3% of memory CD4, and approximately 0.4% of memory CD8 clonotypes were shared. Sampling was restricted to blood, and TCR repertoires in tissues likely differ from the TCR repertoires found in blood. Because the study included only a small number of donors, the genetic and exposure-history diversity represented was limited. Larger estimated clonotype richness was generally found for naive subsets than for memory subsets. Pairwise subsampling indicated that sequencing depth was expected to affect the degree of clonotype sharing among donors. Incomplete sequencing was indicated by rarefaction of sorted-subset datasets, despite the large sequencing depth. Higher generation probabilities were observed for clonotypes shared by all four sorted-subset donors than for non-shared clonotypes.

CDR1 and CDR2 were assigned from the germline V gene as MDHEN and SYDVKM. V and J are truncated by 9 bases and 3 bases respectively, leaving an intervening sequence of 18 bases. Taken from cysteine to phenylalanine, the CDR3 has 14 residues. The retained sequence is limited to the CDR3, 42 bases, with the frame set at the first base. Using the deep immunoSEQ assay, TCR CDR3 regions were amplified from genomic DNA by multiplex PCR. Extracted genomic DNA from each cell subset was distributed evenly across all wells of several immunoSEQ 96-well plates, and each plate was treated as a replicate. For sorted subsets, around 200 ng genomic DNA, equal to tens of thousands of T cell genomes, was loaded into each replicate PCR. Purified libraries were quantified with a Qubit 3.0 fluorometer, sized on a Bioanalyzer 2100, and re-quantified with the KAPA Library Quantification kit. Each immunoSEQ 96-well plate was sequenced on its own single-read 150-cycle Illumina NextSeq 550 flow cell. Concerning the study's data processing: Because the immunoSEQ output included only junctional sequences and no quality scores, the filtering could not be the same as the filtering used for full-length reads. To assign V/J genes and CDR3, sequences were annotated using PyIR, a Python wrapper for IgBLAST v1.9, with IMGT germline references. Reads were removed for weak V/J assignments (E-value above 1e-6), missing CDR3, stop codons, out-of-frame junctions, or ambiguous translated residues. V3J clonotypes were defined by identical inferred V gene, J gene, and CDR3 amino acid sequence. To compute the percentage overlap between repertoires, the number of shared unique clonotypes was divided by the size of the smaller repertoire. Three approaches were used to assess repertoire richness: RTK rarefaction, the Chao1 estimator, and Recon v2.1 estimates of unobserved clonotypes. Generation probabilities were computed with OLGA for all TCRbeta clonotypes obtained by the gDNA method from several donors. Imported from immuneACCESS, the table was reduced by TCRdb to in-frame sequences with V and J called. These copies leave out some clones; in studies compared against another copy, an unresolved V gene accounts for under half, and the cause of the remainder is not known. Clone size and V and J calls were adopted from that table, with D and trimming inferred from the DNA. The table for this sample lists approximately 740,000 clones; roughly 70% of them were counted only once. The biggest ten clones account for around 1.6% of the sample.

A word on this clone: The antigen it binds to is not known. Base-call qualities are not available, and no considerably larger clone is one nucleotide away.

Sequenced sample: memory CD4+ T cells sorted from blood. This specimen's cell subset or site label, interpreted: CD45RA-negative fraction. Here the chain combines TRBV28 and TRBJ2-7; the best D guess is TRBD2, with 6 bases matching. The receptor comes from a woman aged 30 to 39 in good health. CDR3 sequence: CARSRDGGIYEQYF. The nucleotides are TGTGCCAGGTCCCGGGACGGGGGAATCTACGAGCAGTACTTC.